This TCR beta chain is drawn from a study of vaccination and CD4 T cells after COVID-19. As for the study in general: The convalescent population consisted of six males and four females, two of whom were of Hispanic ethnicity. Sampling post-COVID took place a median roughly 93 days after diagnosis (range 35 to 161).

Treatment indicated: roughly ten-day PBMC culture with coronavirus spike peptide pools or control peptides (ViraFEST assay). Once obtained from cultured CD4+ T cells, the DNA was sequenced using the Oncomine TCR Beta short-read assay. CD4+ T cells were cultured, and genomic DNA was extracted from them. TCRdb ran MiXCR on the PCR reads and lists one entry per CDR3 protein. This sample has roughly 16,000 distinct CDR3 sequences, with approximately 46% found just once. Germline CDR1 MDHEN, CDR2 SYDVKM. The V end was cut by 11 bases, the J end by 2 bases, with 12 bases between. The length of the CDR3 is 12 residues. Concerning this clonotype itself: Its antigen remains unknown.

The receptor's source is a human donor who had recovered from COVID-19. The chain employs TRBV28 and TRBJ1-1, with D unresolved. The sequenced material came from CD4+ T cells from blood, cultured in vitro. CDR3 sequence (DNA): TGTGCCCACCGGGAGACTAACACTGAAGCTTTCTTT. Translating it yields CAHRETNTEAFF.